The clone carrying this T cell receptor (beta chain) came up many times. It was with unique molecular identifiers that the TCRbeta library was prepared. TCRdb independently ran MiXCR on the PCR reads; one entry per CDR3 protein. The sample consists of over 150,000 distinct CDR3 sequences, roughly 6.8% of them appearing once. The sample belongs to a study of T-cell reconstitution after alpha-beta-depleted transplantation in children. V lost 3 bases to trimming and J lost 7 bases; unmatched junction nucleotides: 8. Per the germline V gene, CDR1 is DFQATT and CDR2 is SNEGSKA (reference sequence). The CDR3 is 13 residues long.

The V call is TRBV20-1, the J call TRBJ1-2, with 7 bases fitting TRBD1. The sequencing here drew on PBMCs from the stem cell graft donor, taken from the stem cell graft. The source of this sequence is a human donor who donated a stem cell graft to a child with Wiskott-Aldrich syndrome. DNA of the CDR3: TGCAGTGCTAGGGCCGGTCAGGGGGGTGGCTACACCTTC. Amino acids: CSARAGQGGGYTF.